These T cell receptor beta chains were read from a single sample in a study of blood T cell repertoires in COVID-19. This table comes from immunoSEQ multiplex PCR, and its TCRdb copy is limited to in-frame clones, with some not included. The sample yields roughly 76,000 clones, roughly 89% seen once. The sequenced sample consisted of peripheral blood. The receptors come from a man aged 30-40 years with acute or convalescent COVID-19. Both conserved end residues are trimmed from each CDR3. Clone size is not always given. Where it is, it says once, few, many or a class for expanded clones.

v_gene	abundance	j_gene	CDR3aa
TRBV5-5	-	TRBJ2-1	ASSLGKREYNEQF
TRBV5-1	once	TRBJ2-3	ASSLDPSGTFTDTQY
TRBV18	-	TRBJ1-1	ASSSASRTGTNTEAF
TRBV5-6	few	TRBJ1-6	ASAGGVHSPLH
TRBV11-2	once	TRBJ2-7	ASSSRDRGREQY
TRBV18	-	TRBJ1-5	ASSPLDSSNQPQH
TRBV6-6	-	TRBJ2-7	ASSTVGAGKSYEQY
TRBV7-3	-	TRBJ2-3	ASSLVGTGSTDTQY
TRBV10-2	-	TRBJ2-2	ASRLAGPAGELF
TRBV24-1	-	TRBJ2-1	ATSDFSGSRTYNEQF
TRBV27	-	TRBJ1-5	ASSRRTGSSPNQPQH